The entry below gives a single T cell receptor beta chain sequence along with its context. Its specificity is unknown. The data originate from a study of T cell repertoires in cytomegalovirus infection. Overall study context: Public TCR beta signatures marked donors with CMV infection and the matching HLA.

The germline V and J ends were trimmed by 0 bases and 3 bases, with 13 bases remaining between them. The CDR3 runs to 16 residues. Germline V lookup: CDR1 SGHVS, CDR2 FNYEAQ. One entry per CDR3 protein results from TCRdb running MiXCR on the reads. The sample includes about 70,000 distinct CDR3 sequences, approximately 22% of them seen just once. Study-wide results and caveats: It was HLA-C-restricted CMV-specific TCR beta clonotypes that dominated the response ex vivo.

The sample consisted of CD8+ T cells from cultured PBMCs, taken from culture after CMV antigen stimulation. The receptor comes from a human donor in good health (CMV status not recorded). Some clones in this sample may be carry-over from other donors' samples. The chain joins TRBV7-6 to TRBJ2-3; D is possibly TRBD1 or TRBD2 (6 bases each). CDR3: CASSLATGALTDTQYF. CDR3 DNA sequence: TGTGCCAGCAGCTTAGCAACGGGGGCGCTTACAGATACGCAGTATTTT.